This T cell receptor (beta chain) was retrieved from a study of T cell changes during pregnancy in multiple sclerosis. This table comes from immunoSEQ multiplex PCR, and its TCRdb copy is limited to in-frame clones, with some not included. This sample yields approximately 88,000 clones, of which around 96% are seen a single time; about 1.2% belongs to the top ten. Germline V CDR1 and CDR2: SGDLS, YYNGEE. Losses at the gene ends were 4 bases for V and 1 base for J; bases not matched to a gene: 4. The CDR3 runs to 14 residues. The chain couples TRBV9 to TRBJ1-1, with 7 bases aligning to TRBD1. The source material was peripheral blood, sampled in the second trimester of pregnancy. The source is a female donor with multiple sclerosis, enrolled in a pregnancy study. CDR3 in amino acids: CASSLDRANTEAFF. The CDR3 bases are TGTGCCAGCAGCCTCGACAGGGCGAACACTGAAGCTTTCTTT.